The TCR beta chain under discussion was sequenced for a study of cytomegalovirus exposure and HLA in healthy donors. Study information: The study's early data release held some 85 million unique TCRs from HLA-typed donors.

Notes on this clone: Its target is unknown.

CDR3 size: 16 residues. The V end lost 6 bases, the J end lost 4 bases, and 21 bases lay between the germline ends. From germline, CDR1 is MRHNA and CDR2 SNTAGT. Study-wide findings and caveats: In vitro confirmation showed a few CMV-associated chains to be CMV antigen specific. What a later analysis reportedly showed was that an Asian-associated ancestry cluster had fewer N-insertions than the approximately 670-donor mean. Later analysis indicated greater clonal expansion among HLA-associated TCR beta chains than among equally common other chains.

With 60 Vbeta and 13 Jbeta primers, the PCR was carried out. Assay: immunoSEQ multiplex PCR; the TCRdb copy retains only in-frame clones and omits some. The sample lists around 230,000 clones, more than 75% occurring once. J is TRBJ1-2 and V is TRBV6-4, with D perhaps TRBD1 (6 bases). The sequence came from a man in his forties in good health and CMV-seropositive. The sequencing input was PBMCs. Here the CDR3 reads CASREQGRLGIYGYTF. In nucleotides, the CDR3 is TGTGCCAGCAGAGAACAGGGACGCCTTGGGATCTATGGCTACACCTTC.